These 24 T cell receptor beta chains were all obtained from the same sample, sequenced in a study of blood T cell repertoires in COVID-19. This table comes from immunoSEQ multiplex PCR, and its TCRdb copy is limited to in-frame clones, with some not included. The sample contains roughly 200,000 clones, about 85% of which appear only once. The sample comprised peripheral blood. Source of these receptors: a woman aged 40 to 50 with COVID-19, enrolled during active disease.

This sequence joins TRBV2 and TRBJ1-5, with a possible D match to TRBD1 (5 bases). The V end was cut by 7 bases, the J end by 6 bases, with 13 bases between. Germline V gene lookup returns CDR1 SNHLY and CDR2 FYNNEI. There are 13 residues in the CDR3. Here the CDR3 DNA reads TGTGCCAGCACGGACAATGAGATTCAGCCCCAGCATTTT. Its protein is CASTDNEIQPQHF.

This chain links TRBV6-2 or TRBV6-3 with TRBJ2-7, with 10 positions matching TRBD2. The germline gives CDR1 MNHEY, CDR2 SVGEGT. The CDR3 length is 17 residues. The junction had 10 bases not matched to a gene; V was cut back by 5 bases and J by 0 bases. The CDR3 protein is CASSVTAGLAASYEQYF. The CDR3, as DNA: TGTGCCAGCAGTGTTACGGCTGGACTAGCGGCCTCCTACGAGCAGTACTTC.

The chain recombines TRBV19 with TRBJ1-1, with D unclear. CDR1 is LNHDA and CDR2 is SQIVND in the germline V gene (reference sequence). The CDR3 is 15 amino acids. V lost 9 bases to trimming and J lost 1 base, with 18 bases between them. Written as DNA, the CDR3 is TGTGCCAGCTTCCCGAGAGGGCCGGCGAACACTGAAGCTTTCTTT. It translates to CASFPRGPANTEAFF.

V and J are TRBV29-1 and TRBJ2-7, with 8 bases that match TRBD1. The V gene end was trimmed by 7 bases and the J gene end by 7 bases; junction bases not matched to a gene: 12. The CDR3 is made up of 13 amino acids. The germline CDR1 and CDR2 sequences are SQVTM and ANQGSEA. The CDR3 nucleotides are TGCAGCGCTCCGGGACAGGCCGTTGGGGAGCAGTACTTC. Residues: CSAPGQAVGEQYF.

The rearrangement joins TRBV9 to TRBJ2-7, with 8 bases lining up with TRBD2. Trimming cost V 5 bases and J 1 base; bases outside gene matches: 20. Germline loops: CDR1 SGDLS, CDR2 YYNGEE. The CDR3 runs to 19 residues. The CDR3 nucleotides read TGTGCCAGCAGTAGATCCCCCGGGGGGGGCGGGGGGTCGTCCTACGAGCAGTACTTC. This sequence encodes CASSRSPGGGGGSSYEQYF.

There are a few counts of this clone. The chain links TRBV29-1 to TRBJ2-3, with D possibly matching TRBD1 (5 bases). Per germline, CDR1 SQVTM and CDR2 ANQGSEA. The CDR3 sequence is 10 residues long. CDR3 protein: CLSGPDTQYF. CDR3 nucleotide sequence: TGCTTATCAGGGCCAGATACGCAGTATTTT.

The chain employs TRBV29-1 and TRBJ2-1; D perhaps matches TRBD2 (7 bases). V lost 4 bases, J lost 6 bases, and 16 bases lay in between. CDR1 is SQVTM and CDR2 is ANQGSEA in the germline V gene. The CDR3 runs to 14 residues. The CDR3 protein is CSVATGGNLNEQFF. In nucleotides, the CDR3 is TGCAGCGTTGCAACGGGGGGCAACCTCAATGAGCAGTTCTTC.

This clone appeared a single time. J is TRBJ2-1 and V is TRBV6-5; D remains ambiguous. The V gene's germline CDR1 is MNHEY and CDR2 SVGAGI. V lost 5 bases and J 6 bases, leaving 5 bases between the germline ends. The CDR3 runs to 11 residues. The CDR3 region is CASSLGNEQFF. The CDR3 DNA follows: TGTGCCAGCAGTCTAGGCAATGAGCAGTTCTTC.

This clone came up once. The rearrangement uses TRBV3-1 (or the pseudogene TRBV3-2) and TRBJ1-3, with D perhaps TRBD1 (6 bases). CDR3 length: 16 amino acids. V was trimmed by 0 bases and J by 4 bases, leaving 13 bases between them. Germline V CDR1 and CDR2: LGHDT, YNNKEL (reference sequence). As DNA, the CDR3 is TGTGCCAGCAGCCAAGAAAACACAGGGATGGGAAACACCATATATTTT. Protein sequence: CASSQENTGMGNTIYF.

CDR3 region: CASSLALGQGEDTGELFF. DNA for the CDR3: TGTGCCAGCAGCTTAGCCCTCGGACAGGGGGAGGACACCGGGGAGCTGTTTTTT. The chain uses TRBV7-9 and TRBJ2-2; the match to TRBD1 covers 10 bases. The germline V gene has CDR1 SEHNR and CDR2 FQNEAQ (reference sequence). Losses at the gene ends were 0 bases for V and 3 bases for J; bases not matched to a gene: 7. CDR3 length equals 18 residues.

V gene TRBV29-1 combines with J gene TRBJ2-3, with 11 bases aligning to TRBD2. In germline, CDR1 is SQVTM, CDR2 ANQGSEA. The CDR3 runs to 17 residues. J gave up 1 base and V 6 bases, and 12 bases lay outside the gene matches. For the CDR3, the DNA is TGCAGCGTCCAAGCTAGCGGGAGGAGTGGGGGCACAGATACGCAGTATTTT. This gives the protein CSVQASGRSGGTDTQYF.

This chain links TRBV7-9 with TRBJ2-7; 7 bases align to TRBD2. CDR1 and CDR2 (germline): SEHNR, FQNEAQ (reference sequence). The CDR3 extends over 15 amino acids. The ends lost 2 bases at V and 7 bases at J; junction bases unmatched: 11. CDR3 loop: CASSLRGTTVREQYF. The DNA for the CDR3 is TGTGCCAGCAGCTTACGCGGGACTACCGTGAGGGAGCAGTACTTC.

This clone occurred a few times. V usage is TRBV2 and J usage is TRBJ2-5; D gene unclear. This CDR3 spans 12 amino acids. CDR1 SNHLY and CDR2 FYNNEI come from the germline V gene. Trimming stripped 6 bases from V and 4 bases from J, with 9 bases between. CDR3 coding DNA: TGTGCCAGCAGCGCCCCGGGAGAGACCCAGTACTTC. Its translation is CASSAPGETQYF.

The genes are TRBV7-2 and TRBJ1-2; 9 bases match TRBD1. Germline V gene sequence: CDR1 SGHTA, CDR2 FQGNSA. Trimming at V came to 5 bases and at J to 2 bases, leaving 3 bases not matched to a gene. The CDR3 loop spans 14 amino acids. The CDR3 DNA reads TGTGCCAGCAGCAGCGGGACAGGGAACTATGGCTACACCTTC. This translates into CASSSGTGNYGYTF.

In its sample, this clone was seen once. The chain is built from TRBV19 and TRBJ1-1, with D uncertain. Trimming cost V 6 bases and J 4 bases, with 15 bases left between them. The CDR3 consists of 14 residues. The germline CDR1 and CDR2 sequences are LNHDA and SQIVND (reference sequence). CDR3 in amino acids: CASRLTTLPTEAFF. DNA for the CDR3: TGTGCCAGTAGATTAACCACTCTCCCCACTGAAGCTTTCTTT.

CDR3 amino acids: CASSLRRWNTEAFF. The DNA for the CDR3 is TGCGCCAGCAGCTTGCGGAGGTGGAACACTGAAGCTTTCTTT. The V call is TRBV5-1, the J call TRBJ1-1; D unclear. With 1 base removed from V and 1 base from J, the gap between germline ends came to 8 bases. From germline, CDR1 is SGHRS and CDR2 YFSETQ. This CDR3 spans 14 amino acids.

A single count supports this clone. DNA of the CDR3: TGTGCCAGCAGTTACTCCGGCCGGGGGGCGCCCCCTCCGTTTTTT. It yields the protein CASSYSGRGAPPPFF. This chain joins TRBV6-6 and TRBJ2-2; D may be TRBD2 (7 bases). Trimming removed 0 bases from V and 16 bases from J, with 21 bases in between. Germline loops: CDR1 MNHNY, CDR2 SVGAGI (reference sequence). The CDR3 length is 15 residues.

The chain employs TRBV18 and TRBJ1-5, with 10 positions matching TRBD1. J lost 5 bases, V lost 4 bases, and 2 bases had no gene match. Germline CDR1 and CDR2: KGHSH and LQKENI. There are 14 residues in the CDR3. The CDR3 here is CASSLGTGDQPQHF. In nucleotides, the CDR3 is TGTGCCAGCTCACTTGGGACAGGGGATCAGCCCCAGCATTTT. Based on the CDR3 plus reference TRBV18 and TRBJ1-5, the full variable domain is NAGVMQNPRHLVRRRGQEARLRCSPMKGHSHVYWYRQLPEEGLKFMVYLQKENIIDESGMPKERFSAEFPKEGPSILRIQQVVRGDSAAYFCASSLGTGDQPQHFGDGTRLSIL.

The rearrangement links TRBV5-5 to TRBJ1-4, with 7 bases that match TRBD1. Looked up from germline, CDR1 is SGHKS and CDR2 is YYEKEE (reference sequence). Unmatched junction bases numbered 5, after V lost 1 base and J lost 11 bases. The CDR3 spans 13 residues. CDR3 DNA: TGTGCCAGCAGCTTGATGACAGGGAACAAACTGTTTTTT. This translates into CASSLMTGNKLFF.

The chain recombines TRBV30 with TRBJ1-5; 9 bases map to TRBD1. The ends lost 2 bases at V and 3 bases at J; junction bases unmatched: 5. There are 15 residues in the CDR3. Germline V gene sequence: CDR1 GTSNPN, CDR2 SVGIG (reference sequence). The CDR3, as DNA: TGTGCCTGGAGTTTGGGACAGGGCATCAATCAGCCCCAGCATTTT. Translation: CAWSLGQGINQPQHF.

The rearrangement links TRBV5-1 to TRBJ2-2, with TRBD2 matching 8 bases. This CDR3 has 17 residues. The J segment lost 1 base and the V segment lost 4 bases, leaving 9 bases of the junction unmatched. Germline V gene data show CDR1 as SGHRS and CDR2 as YFSETQ. The CDR3 DNA is TGCGCCAGCAGCCAACCCCCGGGACTAGAGAACACCGGGGAGCTGTTTTTT. It translates to CASSQPPGLENTGELFF.

J is TRBJ2-2 and V is TRBV18; 8 bases align to TRBD1. CDR1 KGHSH and CDR2 LQKENI come from the germline V gene. V shed 3 bases and J 3 bases; nucleotides not matched to a gene: 9. CDR3 size: 17 residues. CDR3 DNA: TGTGCCAGCTCACCTTTGCTGGCAGGGGGCGACACCGGGGAGCTGTTTTTT. Amino acid sequence: CASSPLLAGGDTGELFF.

This clone has ten or more counts. The V gene is TRBV3-1 (or the pseudogene TRBV3-2), the J gene TRBJ2-7, with 9 bases matching TRBD2. CDR1 and CDR2 from the germline V gene are LGHDT and YNNKEL (reference sequence). The J segment lost 3 bases and the V segment lost 1 base, leaving 7 bases of the junction unmatched. The CDR3 totals 16 residues. CDR3 in amino acids: CASSQGMGSGSYEQYF. DNA for the CDR3: TGTGCCAGCAGCCAAGGAATGGGTAGCGGGAGCTACGAGCAGTACTTC.

J is TRBJ2-3 and V is TRBV7-2, with D possibly being TRBD1 (5 bases). The germline V gene encodes CDR1 SGHTA and CDR2 FQGNSA. CDR3 size: 15 residues. V dropped 2 bases and J dropped 6 bases, with 15 bases sitting between them. The CDR3 DNA is TGTGCCAGCAGCTTAATGGCAGGGCTTATGGATACGCAGTATTTT. It is translated as CASSLMAGLMDTQYF.